A selection of T cell receptor beta chains follows, all from one sample in a study of blood T cell repertoires in COVID-19. Data came from immunoSEQ multiplex PCR; TCRdb stores just in-frame clones and leaves some out. Of about 190,000 clones in the sample, 90% were seen once. Sequencing was performed on peripheral blood. The receptors derive from a man aged 50 or older with acute or convalescent COVID-19. Each CDR3 is given with its conserved first and last residue.

j_gene	v_gene	CDR3aa
TRBJ2-7	TRBV6-5	CASSYSSGGLYEQYF
TRBJ1-6	TRBV27	CASSLSVQGYSPLHF
TRBJ2-5	TRBV18	CASSPRPGTGETQYF
TRBJ2-1	TRBV5-6	CASSSYPLAGEDNEQFF
TRBJ2-1	TRBV5-1	CASSLSSGSSYNEQFF
TRBJ1-1	TRBV29-1	CSGGTDGTEAFF
TRBJ2-5	TRBV4-3	CASSQETQRGAGETQYF
TRBJ1-6	TRBV5-5	CASSLVQFGSGVTYNSPLHF
TRBJ2-1	TRBV27	CASSLGGVKFF
TRBJ2-1	TRBV29-1	CSWSGSGGWDEQFF
TRBJ1-2	TRBV7-9	CASSLGDRVTGYTF
TRBJ2-2	TRBV27	CASRGARTSGVTGELFF
TRBJ1-5	TRBV28	CASSPYNTGGQPQHF
TRBJ2-5	TRBV5-4	CASSQGRAQETQYF
TRBJ2-5	TRBV5-4	CASSSPLAGSYQETQYF
TRBJ1-1	TRBV10-2	CASMTGTEAFF